This is a list of T cell receptor beta chains from one sample in a study of T cells in Graves' hyperthyroidism and ophthalmopathy. TCRdb used MiXCR to reprocess the multiplex PCR reads, holding one entry per CDR3 protein. The sample yields about 500,000 distinct CDR3 sequences, roughly 18% seen once. What was sequenced was blood. The receptor source for this set is a woman aged 18-30 years with Graves' ophthalmopathy. CDR3s include the opening cysteine and the closing phenylalanine or tryptophan. Each record gives: J gene, V gene, CDR3 protein.

j_call: TRBJ1-5
v_call: TRBV6-2/TRBV6-3
cdr3_aa: CASSYSMPGYSQPQHF

j_call: TRBJ1-4
v_call: TRBV30
cdr3_aa: CAWGRQGFANEKLFF

j_call: TRBJ2-1
v_call: TRBV13
cdr3_aa: CASSLGRGEIGDEQFF

j_call: TRBJ2-7
v_call: TRBV6-2/TRBV6-3
cdr3_aa: CASSSPTGQGSYEQYF

j_call: TRBJ1-4
v_call: TRBV3-1
cdr3_aa: CASRGQPNEKLFF

j_call: TRBJ1-1
v_call: TRBV12-3/TRBV12-4
cdr3_aa: CASRNTQGNTEAFF

j_call: TRBJ2-2
v_call: TRBV20-1
cdr3_aa: CSARFLGLAGVNTGELFF

j_call: TRBJ2-7
v_call: TRBV2
cdr3_aa: CASSGLAGAYEQYF

j_call: TRBJ1-1
v_call: TRBV3-1
cdr3_aa: CASSPSLGVDTEAFF

j_call: TRBJ2-6
v_call: TRBV5-6
cdr3_aa: CASSTPTSGASGANVLTF

j_call: TRBJ1-5
v_call: TRBV20-1
cdr3_aa: CSARGGDVSWNQPQHF

j_call: TRBJ1-2
v_call: TRBV11-3
cdr3_aa: CASRRVTGLSYGYTF

j_call: TRBJ2-1
v_call: TRBV7-2
cdr3_aa: CASSWTSGSAEQFF

j_call: TRBJ2-1
v_call: TRBV11-2
cdr3_aa: CASSWTIRLAGGPSYNEQFF

j_call: TRBJ2-2
v_call: TRBV28
cdr3_aa: CASKQQGVSTGELFF

j_call: TRBJ2-7
v_call: TRBV3-1
cdr3_aa: CASSQDGGTGASWEQYF

j_call: TRBJ1-1
v_call: TRBV20-1
cdr3_aa: CSASGAPGNTEAFF

j_call: TRBJ2-7
v_call: TRBV18
cdr3_aa: CASSVQSTHEQYF

j_call: TRBJ2-7
v_call: TRBV27
cdr3_aa: CASSSNRLAGENEQYF

j_call: TRBJ2-5
v_call: TRBV15
cdr3_aa: CATSREQQETQYF

j_call: TRBJ1-2
v_call: TRBV20-1
cdr3_aa: CSARDRSYGYTF

j_call: TRBJ2-1
v_call: TRBV28
cdr3_aa: CASSSTRTSGSRNEQFF

j_call: TRBJ2-3
v_call: TRBV2
cdr3_aa: CASFKTPDTQYF

j_call: TRBJ2-5
v_call: TRBV5-8
cdr3_aa: CASSLFSAGVVETQYF

j_call: TRBJ1-1
v_call: TRBV3-1
cdr3_aa: CASSQGGGGSTEAFF

j_call: TRBJ1-5
v_call: TRBV6-4
cdr3_aa: CASSRDGNQPQHF

j_call: TRBJ2-3
v_call: TRBV6-1
cdr3_aa: CASSEAGGRDTQYF

j_call: TRBJ2-7
v_call: TRBV7-2
cdr3_aa: CASSLEGRYEQYF

j_call: TRBJ2-1
v_call: TRBV5-8
cdr3_aa: CASSLILAYNEQFF